Sequencing of this T cell receptor (beta chain) was carried out in a study of T-cell reconstitution after alpha-beta-depleted transplantation in children. This clonotype was found many times. Trimming removed 1 base at V and 5 bases at J, with 11 bases between. The CDR3 has 14 residues. Germline V gives CDR1 SGHTA, CDR2 FQGNSA. Unique molecular identifiers were incorporated during preparation of the TCRbeta library. TCRdb reprocessed the PCR reads via MiXCR and lists one record per CDR3 protein. The data hold fewer than 200,000 distinct CDR3 sequences, with about 6.4% observed a single time. The sequencing here drew on PBMCs from the stem cell graft donor, taken from the stem cell graft. The receptor's source is a human donor who donated a stem cell graft to a child with Wiskott-Aldrich syndrome. The rearrangement joins TRBV7-2 to TRBJ2-5; D is undetermined. The CDR3 DNA follows: TGTGCCAGCAGCTTAGGGTATGCGCCGGAGACCCAGTACTTC. Its translation is CASSLGYAPETQYF. The full variable domain, its missing parts supplied by reference TRBV7-2 and TRBJ2-5, is GAGVSQSPSNKVTEKGKDVELRCDPISGHTALYWYRQSLGQGLEFLIYFQGNSAPDKSGLPSDRFSAERTGGSVSTLTIQRTQQEDSAVYLCASSLGYAPETQYFGPGTRLLVL.